The source of this T cell receptor (beta chain) is a study of regulatory T cells (dated by TCRdb to the late 2010s). As for the study more broadly: The study compared T-cell receptor beta repertoires of sorted regulatory, conventional CD4+ and CD8+ T cells between CD3G-deficient patients and healthy controls.

In the multiplex PCR, 52 forward TRBV primers and 13 reverse TRBJ primers were used, and assay-based and computational corrections were applied for amplification bias. Within the immunoSEQ assay, multiplex PCR amplified rearranged TRB loci from genomic DNA. TRB amplicons were sequenced using an Illumina HiSeq platform. The authors' pipeline ran thus. Raw sequences were error-filtered and aligned to reference gene sequences by custom algorithms and were subsequently analyzed with the immunoSEQ online tools. Frequencies of productive and nonproductive TRB rearrangements were evaluated among both unique and total sequences. Assessment of potential self-reactivity relied on the hydrophobicity of positions 6 and 7 in the TRB CDR3, along with their amino acid composition. For group comparisons, t tests, Mann-Whitney tests or two-way ANOVA were performed in Prism software. The source is immuneACCESS, and TCRdb retained only in-frame sequences with V and J called. Part of the clones is not carried over; for the studies checked, unresolved V genes explain less than half of this, and the remainder is unexplained. V, J and clone size are taken as reported in that table, and D and trimming were inferred from the DNA itself. In this sample the table shows over 20,000 clones, more than 70% of which occur a single time. Of the sample, about 1.3% is held by the ten largest clones.

V loses 0 bases at its end and J loses 4 bases; junction bases beyond the gene matches: 9. CDR1 and CDR2, looked up from the germline V gene, are SGHRS and YFSETQ. The CDR3 holds 17 amino acids from the cysteine to the phenylalanine. This entry keeps only the CDR3 DNA: 51 bases, framed from base 1. The paper's findings and limits, for the study overall: Conventional CD4+ T cells from CD3G-deficient patients were enriched for hydrophobic residues at CDR3 positions 6 and 7, suggesting more self-reactive specificities. Repertoires from patients had restricted unique TRB V-J pairs and skewed V and J gene usage, with the strongest effect in regulatory T cells.

Worth noting for this clone: Its target antigen remains unknown. Base qualities are not at hand, and no much larger clone is one base apart.

All CD3G-deficient patients had evidence of autoimmunity, which was more severe in two of the patients. Patients were tested at ages ranging from 2 to 39 years, and reduced naive and increased memory CD4+ and CD8+ T-cell proportions were found in the patients. CD4+ cells were FACS-sorted into CD25-high CD127-low regulatory T cells and CD25-low CD127-high conventional CD4+ T cells. A handful of individuals with CD3G deficiency made up the patient group. An international network of physicians spanning the United States, Europe and Asia provided the patient samples and clinical data. Peripheral blood mononuclear cells were isolated by Ficoll density separation.

The sample was conventional CD4+ T cells sorted from blood. This TCR derives from a child between 5 and 17 years old with CD3G deficiency. Recombination joined TRBV5-1 with TRBJ1-1; 10 middle bases align to TRBD1. The CDR3 is CASSLGTGGIRSTEAFF. The DNA sequence follows: TGCGCCAGCAGCTTGGGGACAGGGGGAATAAGAAGCACTGAAGCTTTCTTT.